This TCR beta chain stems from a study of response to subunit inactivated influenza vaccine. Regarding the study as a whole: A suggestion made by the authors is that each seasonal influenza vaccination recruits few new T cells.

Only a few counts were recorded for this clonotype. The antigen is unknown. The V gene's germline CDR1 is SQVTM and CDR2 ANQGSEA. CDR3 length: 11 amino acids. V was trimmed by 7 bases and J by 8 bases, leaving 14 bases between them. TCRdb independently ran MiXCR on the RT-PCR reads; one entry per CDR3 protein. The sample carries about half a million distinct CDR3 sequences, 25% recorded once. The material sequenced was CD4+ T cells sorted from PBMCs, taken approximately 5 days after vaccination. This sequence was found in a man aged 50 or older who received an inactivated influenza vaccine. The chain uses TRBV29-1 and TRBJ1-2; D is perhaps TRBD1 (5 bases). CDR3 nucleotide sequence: TGCAGCGCTTCCGGCGGGGGAGGCTACACCTTC. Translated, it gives CSASGGGGYTF. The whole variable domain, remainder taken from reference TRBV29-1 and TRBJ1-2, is SAVISQKPSRDICQRGTSLTIQCQVDSQVTMMFWYRQQPGQSLTLIATANQGSEATYESGFVIDKFPISRPNLTFSTLTVSNMSPEDSSIYLCSASGGGGYTFGSGTRLTVV.